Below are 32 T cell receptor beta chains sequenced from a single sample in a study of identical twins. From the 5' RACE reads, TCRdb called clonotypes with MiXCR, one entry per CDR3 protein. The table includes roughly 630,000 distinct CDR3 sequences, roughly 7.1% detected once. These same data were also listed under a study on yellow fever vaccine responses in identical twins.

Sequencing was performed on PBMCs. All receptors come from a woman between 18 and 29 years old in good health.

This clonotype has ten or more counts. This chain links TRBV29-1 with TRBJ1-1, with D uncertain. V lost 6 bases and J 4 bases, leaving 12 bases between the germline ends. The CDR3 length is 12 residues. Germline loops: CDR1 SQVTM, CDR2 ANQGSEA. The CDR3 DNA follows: TGCAGCGTCGTTCGGGAGGGCACTGAAGCTTTCTTT. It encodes CSVVREGTEAFF.

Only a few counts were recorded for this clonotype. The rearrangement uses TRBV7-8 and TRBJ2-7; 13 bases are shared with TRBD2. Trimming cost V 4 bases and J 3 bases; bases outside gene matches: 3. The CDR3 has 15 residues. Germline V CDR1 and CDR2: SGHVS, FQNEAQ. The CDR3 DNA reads TGTGCCAGCAGCTCCGGGACTAGCGGGATCTACGAGCAGTACTTC. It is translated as CASSSGTSGIYEQYF.

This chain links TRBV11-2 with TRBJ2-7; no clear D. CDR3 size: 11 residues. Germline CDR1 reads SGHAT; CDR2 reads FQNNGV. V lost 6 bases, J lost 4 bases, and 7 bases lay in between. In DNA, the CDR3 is TGTGCCAGCAGTACGAATTACGAGCAGTACGTC. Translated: CASSTNYEQYV.

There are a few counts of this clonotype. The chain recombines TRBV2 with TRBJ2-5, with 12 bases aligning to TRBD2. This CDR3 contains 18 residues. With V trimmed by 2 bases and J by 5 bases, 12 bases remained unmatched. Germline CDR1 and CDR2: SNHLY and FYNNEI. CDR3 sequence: CASSETGPLLAGGETQYF. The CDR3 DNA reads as TGTGCCAGCAGTGAAACCGGCCCACTACTAGCGGGAGGCGAGACCCAGTACTTC.

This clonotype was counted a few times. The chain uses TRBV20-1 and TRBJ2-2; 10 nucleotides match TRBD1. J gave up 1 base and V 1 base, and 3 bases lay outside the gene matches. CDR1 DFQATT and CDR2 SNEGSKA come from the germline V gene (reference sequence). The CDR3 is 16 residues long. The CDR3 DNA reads TGCAGTGCTAGAGTATGGGACAGGGGGAACACCGGGGAGCTGTTTTTT. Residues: CSARVWDRGNTGELFF.

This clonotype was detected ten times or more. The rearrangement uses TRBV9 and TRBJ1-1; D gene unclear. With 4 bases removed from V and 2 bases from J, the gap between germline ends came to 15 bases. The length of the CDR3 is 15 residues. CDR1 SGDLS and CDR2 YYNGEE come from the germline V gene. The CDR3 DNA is TGTGCCAGCAGCCCCCCAGGACGGGTAAACACTGAAGCTTTCTTT. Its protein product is CASSPPGRVNTEAFF.

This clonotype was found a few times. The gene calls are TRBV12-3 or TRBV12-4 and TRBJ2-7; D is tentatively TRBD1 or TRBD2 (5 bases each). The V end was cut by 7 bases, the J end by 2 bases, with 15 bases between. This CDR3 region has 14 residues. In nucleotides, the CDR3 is TGTGCCAGCACCCAGACGGGACCCCCCTACGAGCAGTACTTC. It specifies CASTQTGPPYEQYF.

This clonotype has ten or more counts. The CDR3 here is CASSFVASTDTQYF. The CDR3 DNA reads TGTGCCAGCAGTTTTGTTGCTAGCACAGATACGCAGTATTTT. This chain links TRBV12-3 or TRBV12-4 with TRBJ2-3; D remains unclear. The CDR3 totals 14 residues. V was shortened by 3 bases and J by 0 bases, with 7 bases between the two germline ends.

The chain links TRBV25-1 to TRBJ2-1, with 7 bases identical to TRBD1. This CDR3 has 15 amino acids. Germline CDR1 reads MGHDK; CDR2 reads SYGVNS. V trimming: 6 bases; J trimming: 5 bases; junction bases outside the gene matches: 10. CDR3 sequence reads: CASSDPVTGNNEQFF. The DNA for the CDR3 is TGTGCCAGCAGCGATCCCGTGACAGGGAACAATGAGCAGTTCTTC.

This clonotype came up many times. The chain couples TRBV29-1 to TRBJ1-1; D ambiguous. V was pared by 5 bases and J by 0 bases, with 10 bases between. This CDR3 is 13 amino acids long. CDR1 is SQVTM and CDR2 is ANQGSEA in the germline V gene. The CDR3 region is CSVSGRMNTEAFF. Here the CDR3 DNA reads TGCAGCGTTAGCGGCCGGATGAACACTGAAGCTTTCTTT.

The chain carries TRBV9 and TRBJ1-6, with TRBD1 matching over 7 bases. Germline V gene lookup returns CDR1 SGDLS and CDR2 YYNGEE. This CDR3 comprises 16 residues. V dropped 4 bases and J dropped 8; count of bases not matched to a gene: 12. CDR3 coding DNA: TGTGCCAGCAGCAGAGAACCCAGGGGGGGTGATTCACCCCTCCACTTT. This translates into CASSREPRGGDSPLHF.

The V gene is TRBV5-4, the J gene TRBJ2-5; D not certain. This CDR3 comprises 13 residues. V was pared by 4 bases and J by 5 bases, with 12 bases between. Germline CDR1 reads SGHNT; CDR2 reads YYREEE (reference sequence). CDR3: CASSMTPWETQYF. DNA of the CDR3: TGTGCCAGCAGCATGACTCCGTGGGAGACCCAGTACTTC.

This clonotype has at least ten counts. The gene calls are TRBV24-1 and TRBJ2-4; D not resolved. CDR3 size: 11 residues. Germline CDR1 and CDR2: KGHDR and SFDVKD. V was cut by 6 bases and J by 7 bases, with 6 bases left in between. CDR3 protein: CATSSENIQYF. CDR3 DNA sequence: TGTGCCACCAGTTCGGAGAACATTCAGTACTTC.

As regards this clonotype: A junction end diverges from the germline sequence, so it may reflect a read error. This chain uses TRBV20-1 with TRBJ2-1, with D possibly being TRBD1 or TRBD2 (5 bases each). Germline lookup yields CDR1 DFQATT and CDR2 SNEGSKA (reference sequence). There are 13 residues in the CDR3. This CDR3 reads CSARGASYNEQFF. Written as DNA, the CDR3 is TGCAGTGCCAGAGGGGCCTCCTACAATGAGCAGTTCTTC.

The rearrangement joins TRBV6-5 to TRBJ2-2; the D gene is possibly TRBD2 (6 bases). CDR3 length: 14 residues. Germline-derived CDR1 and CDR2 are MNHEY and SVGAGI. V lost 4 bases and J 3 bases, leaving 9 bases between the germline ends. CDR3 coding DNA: TGTGCCAGCAGTTGGGGCGGGGACACCGGGGAGCTGTTTTTT. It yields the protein CASSWGGDTGELFF.

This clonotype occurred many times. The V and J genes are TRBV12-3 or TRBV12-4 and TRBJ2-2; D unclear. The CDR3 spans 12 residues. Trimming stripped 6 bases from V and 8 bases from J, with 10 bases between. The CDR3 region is CASRVTPGELFF. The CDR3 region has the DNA TGTGCCAGCAGAGTTACCCCGGGGGAGCTGTTTTTT.

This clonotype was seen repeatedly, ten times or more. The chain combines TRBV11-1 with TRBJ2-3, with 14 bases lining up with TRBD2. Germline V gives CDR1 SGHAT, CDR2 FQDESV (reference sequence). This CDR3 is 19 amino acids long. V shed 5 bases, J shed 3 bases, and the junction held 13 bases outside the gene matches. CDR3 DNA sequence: TGTGCCAGCAGCCCGACGCAGTGGACTAGCGGGAGGAAAACAGATACGCAGTATTTT. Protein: CASSPTQWTSGRKTDTQYF.

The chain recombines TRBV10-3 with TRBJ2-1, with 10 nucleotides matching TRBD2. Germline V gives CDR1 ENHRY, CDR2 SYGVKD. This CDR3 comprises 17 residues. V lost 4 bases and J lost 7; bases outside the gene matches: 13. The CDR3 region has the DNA TGTGCCATCAGTGCACGATCGGGGTTAGCGGGGGGTAATGAGCAGTTCTTC. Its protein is CAISARSGLAGGNEQFF.

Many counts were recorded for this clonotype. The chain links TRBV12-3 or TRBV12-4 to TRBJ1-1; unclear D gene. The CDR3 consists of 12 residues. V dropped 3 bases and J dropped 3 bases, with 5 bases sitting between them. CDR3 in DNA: TGTGCCAGCAGTTTTTTCGACACTGAAGCTTTCTTT. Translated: CASSFFDTEAFF.

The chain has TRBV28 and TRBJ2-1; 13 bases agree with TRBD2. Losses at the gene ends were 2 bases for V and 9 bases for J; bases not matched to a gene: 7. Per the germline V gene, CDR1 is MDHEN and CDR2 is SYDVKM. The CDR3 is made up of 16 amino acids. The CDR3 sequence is CASSLTRTSGRIEQFF. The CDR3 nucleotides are TGTGCCAGCAGTTTAACCCGGACTAGCGGGAGAATTGAGCAGTTCTTC.

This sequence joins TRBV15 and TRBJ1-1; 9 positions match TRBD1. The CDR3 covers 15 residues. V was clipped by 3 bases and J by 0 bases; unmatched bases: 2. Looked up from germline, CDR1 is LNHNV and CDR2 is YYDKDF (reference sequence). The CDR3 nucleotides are TGTGCCACCAGCAGTGGGACAGGGTTGAACACTGAAGCTTTCTTT. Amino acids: CATSSGTGLNTEAFF.

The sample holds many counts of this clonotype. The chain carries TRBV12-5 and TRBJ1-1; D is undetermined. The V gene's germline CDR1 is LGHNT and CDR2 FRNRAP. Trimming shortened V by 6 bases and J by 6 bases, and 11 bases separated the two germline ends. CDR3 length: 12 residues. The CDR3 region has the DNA TGTGCTAGTGGGCGCAGCGGCGCTGAAGCTTTCTTT. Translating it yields CASGRSGAEAFF. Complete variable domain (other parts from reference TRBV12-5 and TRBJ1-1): DARVTQTPRHKVTEMGQEVTMRCQPILGHNTVFWYRQTMMQGLELLAYFRNRAPLDDSGMPKDRFSAEMPDATLATLKIQPSEPRDSAVYFCASGRSGAEAFFGQGTRLTVV.

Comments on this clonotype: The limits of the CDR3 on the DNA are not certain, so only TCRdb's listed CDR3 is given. The CDR3 spells CASSHSEGTGSCFF. This chain uses TRBV4-2 with TRBJ2-2. From germline, CDR1 is LGHNA and CDR2 YNFKEQ. The CDR3 contains 14 residues when both ends are counted.

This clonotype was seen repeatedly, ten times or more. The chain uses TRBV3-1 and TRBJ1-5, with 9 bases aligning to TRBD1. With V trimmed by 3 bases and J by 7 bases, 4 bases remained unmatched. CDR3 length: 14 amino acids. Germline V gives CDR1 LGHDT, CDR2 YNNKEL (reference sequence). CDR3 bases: TGTGCCAGCAGCCAGGGACAGGGAGGCCAGCCCCAGCATTTT. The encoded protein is CASSQGQGGQPQHF.

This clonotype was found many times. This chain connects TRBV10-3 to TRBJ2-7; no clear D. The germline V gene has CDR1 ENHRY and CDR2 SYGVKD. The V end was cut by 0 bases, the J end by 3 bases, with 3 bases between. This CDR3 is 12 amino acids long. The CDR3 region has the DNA TGTGCCATCAGTGAGTCTCTCTACGAGCAGTACTTC. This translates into CAISESLYEQYF.

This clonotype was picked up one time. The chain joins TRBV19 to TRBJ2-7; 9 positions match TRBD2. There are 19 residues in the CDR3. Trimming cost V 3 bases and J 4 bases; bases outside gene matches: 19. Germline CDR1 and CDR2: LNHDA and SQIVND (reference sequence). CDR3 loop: CASSIKPPAASGKFYEQYF. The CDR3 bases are TGTGCCAGTAGTATCAAACCACCCGCGGCTAGCGGGAAGTTTTACGAGCAGTACTTC.

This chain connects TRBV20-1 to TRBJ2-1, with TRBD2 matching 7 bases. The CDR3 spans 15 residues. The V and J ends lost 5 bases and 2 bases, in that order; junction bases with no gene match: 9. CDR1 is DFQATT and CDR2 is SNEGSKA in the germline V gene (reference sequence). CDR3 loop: CSAPLGGRAYNEQFF. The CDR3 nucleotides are TGCAGTGCTCCGCTCGGCGGGAGAGCCTACAATGAGCAGTTCTTC.

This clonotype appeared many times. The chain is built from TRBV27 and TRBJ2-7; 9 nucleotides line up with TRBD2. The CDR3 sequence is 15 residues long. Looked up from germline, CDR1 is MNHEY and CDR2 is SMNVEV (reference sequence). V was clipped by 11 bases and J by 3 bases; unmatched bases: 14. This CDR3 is CAAQPAGGANYEQYF. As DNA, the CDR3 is TGTGCCGCCCAACCCGCGGGGGGGGCTAACTACGAGCAGTACTTC.

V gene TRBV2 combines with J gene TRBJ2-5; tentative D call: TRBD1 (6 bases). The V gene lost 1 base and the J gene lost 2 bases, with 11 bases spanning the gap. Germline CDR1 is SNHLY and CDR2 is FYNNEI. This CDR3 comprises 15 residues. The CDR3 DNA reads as TGTGCCAGCAGTGAAGGGGGGCCCTCTCAAGAGACCCAGTACTTC. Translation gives CASSEGGPSQETQYF.

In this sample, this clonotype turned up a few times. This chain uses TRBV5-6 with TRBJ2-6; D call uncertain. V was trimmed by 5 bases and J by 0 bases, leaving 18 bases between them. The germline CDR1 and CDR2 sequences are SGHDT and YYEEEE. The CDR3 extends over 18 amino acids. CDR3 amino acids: CASRRLPGSSSGANVLTF. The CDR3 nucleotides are TGTGCCAGCAGGCGCCTCCCGGGCTCCAGCTCTGGGGCCAACGTCCTGACTTTC.

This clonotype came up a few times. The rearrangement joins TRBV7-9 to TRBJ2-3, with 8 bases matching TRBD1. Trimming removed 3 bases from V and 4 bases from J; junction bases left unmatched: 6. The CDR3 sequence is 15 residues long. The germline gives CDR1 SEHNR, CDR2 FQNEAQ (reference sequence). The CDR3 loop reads CASSFQGARADTQYF. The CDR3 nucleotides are TGTGCCAGCAGCTTCCAGGGGGCCCGCGCAGATACGCAGTATTTT. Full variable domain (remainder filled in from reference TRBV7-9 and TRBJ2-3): DTGVSQNPRHKITKRGQNVTFRCDPISEHNRLYWYRQTLGQGPEFLTYFQNEAQLEKSRLLSDRFSAERPKGSFSTLEIQRTEQGDSAMYLCASSFQGARADTQYFGPGTRLTVL.

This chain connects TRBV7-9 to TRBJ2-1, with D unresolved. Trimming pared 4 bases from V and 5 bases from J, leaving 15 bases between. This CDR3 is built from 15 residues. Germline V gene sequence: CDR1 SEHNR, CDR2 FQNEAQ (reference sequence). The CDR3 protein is CASSSPWVVNNEQFF. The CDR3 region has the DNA TGTGCCAGCAGCTCCCCCTGGGTAGTCAACAATGAGCAGTTCTTC.